This T cell receptor beta chain was documented in a study of cytotoxic CD8 clonotypes in ibrutinib-treated CLL. Profiling relied on immunoSEQ multiplex PCR, and the TCRdb table lists in-frame clones only, not all of them. Among roughly 170,000 clones, more than 80% were seen once, and the ten largest hold 4.6%. CDR3 length: 12 residues. The V gene lost 0 bases and the J gene lost 5 bases, with 3 bases spanning the gap. CDR1 is SGDLS, CDR2 YYNGEE, per germline. A remark on this clone: This sample includes further DNA sequences coding for the same CDR3.

This specimen consisted of PBMCs, obtained after 24 months of ibrutinib treatment. V usage is TRBV9 and J usage is TRBJ2-1; D uncertain. The origin of this receptor is a human donor with chronic lymphocytic leukemia. The CDR3 DNA reads as TGTGCCAGCAGCGTAGGTGACAATGAGCAGTTCTTC. It encodes CASSVGDNEQFF.